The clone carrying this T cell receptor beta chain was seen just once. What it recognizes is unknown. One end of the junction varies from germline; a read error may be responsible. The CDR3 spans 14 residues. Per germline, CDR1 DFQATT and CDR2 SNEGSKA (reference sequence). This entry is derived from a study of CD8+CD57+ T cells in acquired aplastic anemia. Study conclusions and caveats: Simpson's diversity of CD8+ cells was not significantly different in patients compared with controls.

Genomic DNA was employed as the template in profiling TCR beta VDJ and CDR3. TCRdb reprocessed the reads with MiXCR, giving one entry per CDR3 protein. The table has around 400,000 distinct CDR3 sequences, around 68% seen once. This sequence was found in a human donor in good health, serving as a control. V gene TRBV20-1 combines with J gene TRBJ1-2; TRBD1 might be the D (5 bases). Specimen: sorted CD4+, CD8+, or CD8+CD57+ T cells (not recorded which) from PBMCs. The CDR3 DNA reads TGCAGTGCCAGAGCGCTCAGGGCTAGAGATGGCTACACCTTC. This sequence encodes CSARALRARDGYTF.